These T cell receptor beta chains were read from a single sample in a study of T cell responses to AZD1222 COVID-19 vaccine. Profiled with immunoSEQ multiplex PCR; TCRdb holds only in-frame clones, not every one. This table holds some 200,000 clones, approximately 91% found once. This specimen consisted of peripheral blood, obtained on day 0 of AZD1222 vaccination. These receptors all come from an adult in good health. Both conserved end residues are part of each CDR3. D genes are given only for firm matches. The size entry is marked missing in some rows and otherwise reads once, few, many or a size class.

j_call: TRBJ1-5
d_call: NA
v_call: TRBV6-6
clone_size: NA
cdr3_aa: CAIRGSNQPQHF
cdr3_nt: TGTGCCATACGGGGGAGCAATCAGCCCCAGCATTTT

j_call: TRBJ1-1
d_call: TRBD1
v_call: TRBV2
clone_size: NA
cdr3_aa: CASSEVDRGPEAFF
cdr3_nt: TGTGCCAGCAGTGAAGTGGACAGGGGGCCTGAAGCTTTCTTT

j_call: TRBJ2-7
d_call: NA
v_call: TRBV16
clone_size: NA
cdr3_aa: CASSLGRATDRPYEQYF
cdr3_nt: TGTGCCAGCAGCCTCGGAAGAGCTACCGACAGACCCTACGAGCAGTACTTC

j_call: TRBJ2-7
d_call: NA
v_call: TRBV11-2
clone_size: few
cdr3_aa: CASSLLRSLTGYEQYF
cdr3_nt: TGTGCCAGCAGCCTCCTCAGGAGCCTAACAGGCTACGAGCAGTACTTC

j_call: TRBJ1-2
d_call: NA
v_call: TRBV2
clone_size: NA
cdr3_aa: CASSEDRNYGYTF
cdr3_nt: TGTGCCAGCAGTGAAGACAGAAACTATGGCTACACCTTC

j_call: TRBJ2-3
d_call: TRBD2
v_call: TRBV18
clone_size: NA
cdr3_aa: CASSPGGGTDTQYF
cdr3_nt: TGTGCCAGCTCACCCGGGGGGGGCACAGATACGCAGTATTTT

j_call: TRBJ2-7
d_call: NA
v_call: TRBV28
clone_size: NA
cdr3_aa: CASTGGSEQYF
cdr3_nt: TGTGCCAGCACAGGGGGGAGCGAGCAGTACTTC

j_call: TRBJ1-2
d_call: NA
v_call: TRBV7-5
clone_size: few
cdr3_aa: CVRSSRDMGGYTF
cdr3_nt: TGTGTCAGAAGCTCGAGGGACATGGGCGGCTACACCTTC

j_call: TRBJ2-7
d_call: NA
v_call: TRBV9
clone_size: NA
cdr3_aa: CASSLEGGLNYEQYF
cdr3_nt: TGTGCCAGCAGCTTAGAGGGAGGCCTCAACTACGAGCAGTACTTC

j_call: TRBJ1-1
d_call: NA
v_call: TRBV9
clone_size: NA
cdr3_aa: CASSVEPTEIEAFF
cdr3_nt: TGTGCCAGCAGCGTAGAACCGACAGAGATTGAAGCTTTCTTT

j_call: TRBJ1-3
d_call: NA
v_call: TRBV9
clone_size: NA
cdr3_aa: CASSVGVGARNTIYF
cdr3_nt: TGTGCCAGCAGCGTGGGGGTAGGGGCGCGAAACACCATATATTTT

j_call: TRBJ2-1
d_call: TRBD2
v_call: TRBV11-3
clone_size: NA
cdr3_aa: CASSFKGGPYNEQFF
cdr3_nt: TGTGCCAGCAGCTTTAAGGGAGGGCCTTACAATGAGCAGTTCTTC

j_call: TRBJ1-2
d_call: TRBD1
v_call: TRBV29-1
clone_size: NA
cdr3_aa: CSVGKTGDDGYTF
cdr3_nt: TGCAGCGTTGGCAAGACAGGGGATGATGGCTACACCTTC

j_call: TRBJ1-5
d_call: NA
v_call: TRBV27
clone_size: NA
cdr3_aa: CASSLGGLPENQPQHF
cdr3_nt: TGTGCCAGCAGTTTAGGGGGGCTTCCCGAGAATCAGCCCCAGCATTTT

j_call: TRBJ1-5
d_call: TRBD1
v_call: TRBV28
clone_size: NA
cdr3_aa: CASRLQGNQPQHF
cdr3_nt: TGTGCCAGCAGGCTACAGGGGAATCAGCCCCAGCATTTT

j_call: TRBJ2-7
d_call: TRBD1
v_call: TRBV7-8
clone_size: NA
cdr3_aa: CASSSHPQGGYEQYF
cdr3_nt: TGTGCCAGCAGCTCCCACCCACAGGGGGGCTACGAGCAGTACTTC

j_call: TRBJ2-5
d_call: TRBD2
v_call: TRBV19
clone_size: NA
cdr3_aa: CASSIGKGRGAPIQETQYF
cdr3_nt: TGTGCCAGTAGTATTGGGAAAGGGCGGGGGGCGCCCATCCAAGAGACCCAGTACTTC

j_call: TRBJ1-5
d_call: NA
v_call: TRBV7-2
clone_size: NA
cdr3_aa: CASSLRGDTVSNQPQHF
cdr3_nt: TGTGCCAGCAGCTTAAGGGGGGACACGGTTAGCAATCAGCCCCAGCATTTT

j_call: TRBJ2-1
d_call: NA
v_call: TRBV27
clone_size: NA
cdr3_aa: CASSFIPTSSYNEQFF
cdr3_nt: TGTGCCAGCAGTTTCATCCCGACTAGCTCCTACAATGAGCAGTTCTTC

j_call: TRBJ2-7
d_call: NA
v_call: TRBV9
clone_size: NA
cdr3_aa: CASSHQGTNEQYF
cdr3_nt: TGTGCCAGCAGCCACCAGGGGACCAACGAGCAGTACTTC

j_call: TRBJ1-3
d_call: NA
v_call: TRBV9
clone_size: NA
cdr3_aa: CASGTAGNTIYF
cdr3_nt: TGTGCCTCAGGGACCGCCGGAAACACCATATATTTT

j_call: TRBJ2-3
d_call: TRBD1
v_call: TRBV9
clone_size: NA
cdr3_aa: CASSVTGQYTDTQYF
cdr3_nt: TGTGCCAGCAGCGTAACGGGACAGTACACAGATACGCAGTATTTT

j_call: TRBJ1-1
d_call: NA
v_call: TRBV10-3
clone_size: NA
cdr3_aa: CAINVGGEGTEAFF
cdr3_nt: TGTGCCATCAACGTGGGGGGGGAAGGGACTGAAGCTTTCTTT

j_call: TRBJ1-3
d_call: NA
v_call: TRBV10-3
clone_size: NA
cdr3_aa: CAISESGRNTIYF
cdr3_nt: TGTGCCATCAGTGAGTCCGGGAGAAACACCATATATTTT

j_call: TRBJ2-7
d_call: TRBD2
v_call: TRBV7-2
clone_size: NA
cdr3_aa: CASSLVRLAGAYTYEQYF
cdr3_nt: TGTGCCAGCAGCTTAGTTCGTCTAGCGGGGGCCTACACCTACGAGCAGTACTTC

j_call: TRBJ2-7
d_call: NA
v_call: TRBV6-5
clone_size: few
cdr3_aa: CASSPAGLTYEQYF
cdr3_nt: TGTGCCAGCAGTCCGGCGGGGTTAACCTACGAGCAGTACTTC

j_call: TRBJ2-7
d_call: NA
v_call: TRBV5-1
clone_size: NA
cdr3_aa: CASSLTIQTYEQYF
cdr3_nt: TGCGCCAGCAGCTTGACTATCCAGACCTACGAGCAGTACTTC

j_call: TRBJ2-1
d_call: NA
v_call: TRBV19
clone_size: NA
cdr3_aa: CASSMRPSSYNEQFF
cdr3_nt: TGTGCCAGTAGTATGAGGCCCAGCTCCTACAATGAGCAGTTCTTC

j_call: TRBJ1-1
d_call: NA
v_call: TRBV5-1
clone_size: NA
cdr3_aa: CASSLTWATEAFF
cdr3_nt: TGCGCCAGCAGCTTAACCTGGGCCACTGAAGCTTTCTTT

j_call: TRBJ2-1
d_call: NA
v_call: TRBV4-1
clone_size: NA
cdr3_aa: CASSHRYGNNEQFF
cdr3_nt: TGCGCCAGCAGCCACAGGTACGGTAACAATGAGCAGTTCTTC

j_call: TRBJ1-1
d_call: NA
v_call: TRBV7-2
clone_size: few
cdr3_aa: CASSLRITYTEAFF
cdr3_nt: TGTGCCAGCAGCTTACGCATAACTTACACTGAAGCTTTCTTT

j_call: TRBJ1-4
d_call: TRBD1
v_call: TRBV19
clone_size: once
cdr3_aa: CASSTGQEEEKLFF
cdr3_nt: TGTGCCAGTAGTACTGGACAGGAAGAGGAAAAACTGTTTTTT

j_call: TRBJ2-3
d_call: TRBD2
v_call: TRBV19
clone_size: NA
cdr3_aa: CASSTVGLAGSTDTQYF
cdr3_nt: TGTGCCAGTAGTACCGTTGGACTAGCGGGGAGCACAGATACGCAGTATTTT